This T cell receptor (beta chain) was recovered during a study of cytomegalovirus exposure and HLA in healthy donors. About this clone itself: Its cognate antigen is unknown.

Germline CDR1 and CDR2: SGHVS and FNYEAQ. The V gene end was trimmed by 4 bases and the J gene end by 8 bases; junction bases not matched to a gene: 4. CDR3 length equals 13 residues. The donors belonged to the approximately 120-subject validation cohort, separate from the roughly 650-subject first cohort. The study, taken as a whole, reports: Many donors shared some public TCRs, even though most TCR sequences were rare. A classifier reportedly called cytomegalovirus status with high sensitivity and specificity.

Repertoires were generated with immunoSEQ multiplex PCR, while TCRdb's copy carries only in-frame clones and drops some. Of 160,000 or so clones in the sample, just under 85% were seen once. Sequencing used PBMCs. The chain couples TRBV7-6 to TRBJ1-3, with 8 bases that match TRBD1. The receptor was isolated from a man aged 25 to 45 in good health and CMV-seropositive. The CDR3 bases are TGTGCCAGCAGCTCCGACAGGGGCTACACCATATATTTT. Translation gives CASSSDRGYTIYF.